This TCR beta chain was found in a study of control samples from healthy donors and cancer patients. Germline V lookup: CDR1 SGHKS, CDR2 YYEKEE (reference sequence). This CDR3 has 15 amino acids. Trimming cost V 2 bases and J 4 bases, with 13 bases left between them. Assay used: immunoSEQ multiplex PCR; TCRdb lists only in-frame clones, some missing. Counted here are fewer than 200,000 clones, about 92% occurring once; the ten biggest clones make up over 1.1%. The rearrangement links TRBV5-5 to TRBJ2-1; D might be TRBD1 (6 bases). The specimen was blood. This TCR was sampled from a man aged 25-45 years in good health. CDR3 residues: CASSLTGSVYNEQFF. The DNA of the CDR3 is TGTGCCAGCAGCTTAACAGGGTCCGTGTACAATGAGCAGTTCTTC.